This T cell receptor (beta chain) comes out of a study of long-term antiretroviral therapy in people with HIV. The V end lost 2 bases, the J end lost 0 bases, and 7 bases lay between the germline ends. This CDR3 has 14 amino acids. Germline V gene data show CDR1 as MNHEY and CDR2 as SVGAGI. Sequencing relied on immunoSEQ assay v3.0, run at survey level. Libraries were prepared by immunoSEQ multiplex PCR; TCRdb keeps only in-frame clonotypes and omits some of them. The sample holds tens of thousands of clones, approximately 80% seen once. The chain recombines TRBV6-5 with TRBJ1-1; the D is unclear. The source of this sequence is a woman aged 40-49 years with HIV. The sequencing used unsorted PBMCs, collected 1.2 years after starting antiretroviral therapy. For the CDR3, the DNA is TGTGCCAGCAGTTACGACGGCTTGAACACTGAAGCTTTCTTT. Its protein product is CASSYDGLNTEAFF.